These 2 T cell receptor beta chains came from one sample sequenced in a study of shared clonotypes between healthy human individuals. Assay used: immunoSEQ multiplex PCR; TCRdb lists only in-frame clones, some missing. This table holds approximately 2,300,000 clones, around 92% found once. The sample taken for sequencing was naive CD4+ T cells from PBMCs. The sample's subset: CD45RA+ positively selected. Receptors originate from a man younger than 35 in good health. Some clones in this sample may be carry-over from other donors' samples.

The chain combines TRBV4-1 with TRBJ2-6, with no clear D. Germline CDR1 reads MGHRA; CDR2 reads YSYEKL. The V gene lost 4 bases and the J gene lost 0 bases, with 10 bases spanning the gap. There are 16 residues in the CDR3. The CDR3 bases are TGCGCCAGCAGCCTTCGCCAACCCTCTGGGGCCAACGTCCTGACTTTC. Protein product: CASSLRQPSGANVLTF.

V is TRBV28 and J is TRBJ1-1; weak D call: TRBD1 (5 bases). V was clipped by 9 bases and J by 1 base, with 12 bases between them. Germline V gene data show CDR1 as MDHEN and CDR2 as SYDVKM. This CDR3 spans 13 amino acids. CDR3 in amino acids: CASKIQGNTEAFF. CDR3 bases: TGTGCCAGTAAGATTCAGGGGAACACTGAAGCTTTCTTT.